This is a list of T cell receptor beta chains from one sample in a study of OX40 agonist ivuxolimab in advanced cancers. Sequencing was performed with immunoSEQ multiplex PCR; in TCRdb, only in-frame clones are kept and a portion is missing. This table has 60,000 to 80,000 clones, 70% to 80% appearing once. This material consisted of CD4+ or CD8+ T cells sorted from blood, taken in a trial of the OX40 agonist ivuxolimab. The receptors stem from an adult with an advanced solid tumor such as melanoma, head and neck, liver or kidney cancer. CDR3s include the opening cysteine and the closing phenylalanine or tryptophan. A D gene is named only where the DNA matches it firmly. Expanded clones get a size class; other rows say once, few or many, or leave the size out.

clone_size,d_call,v_call,j_call,cdr3_aa,cdr3_nt
few,NA,TRBV27,TRBJ1-2,CASSSTGEDYGYTF,TGTGCCAGCAGTTCGACGGGGGAGGACTATGGCTACACCTTC
few,NA,TRBV7-2,TRBJ2-3,CASSLVPGVTDTQYF,TGTGCCAGCAGCTTAGTCCCAGGGGTTACAGATACGCAGTATTTT
NA,TRBD1,TRBV6-6,TRBJ1-2,CASSDGQAYGYTF,TGTGCCAGCAGCGACGGACAGGCCTATGGCTACACCTTC
NA,NA,TRBV27,TRBJ2-3,CASSHGLHFDTQYF,TGTGCCAGCAGTCACGGCTTACATTTTGATACGCAGTATTTT
NA,TRBD1,TRBV11-3,TRBJ1-1,CASSETQDRGGTEAFF,TGTGCCAGCAGCGAAACTCAGGACAGGGGTGGCACTGAAGCTTTCTTT
NA,NA,TRBV5-1,TRBJ1-2,CASSFAENYGYTF,TGCGCCAGCAGCTTCGCAGAGAACTATGGCTACACCTTC
NA,NA,TRBV29-1,TRBJ1-2,CSVPGALNYGYTF,TGCAGCGTGCCGGGGGCTTTAAACTATGGCTACACCTTC
NA,TRBD1,TRBV28,TRBJ2-7,CASSTVAYRGNEQYF,TGTGCCAGCAGCACTGTCGCTTACAGGGGCAACGAGCAGTACTTC
NA,TRBD1,TRBV9,TRBJ2-7,CASSVAGTGGQEQYF,TGTGCCAGCAGCGTAGCTGGGACAGGGGGGCAAGAGCAGTACTTC
NA,TRBD1,TRBV7-9,TRBJ2-7,CASSLTDRGRYEQYF,TGTGCCAGCAGCTTAACGGACAGGGGGCGTTACGAGCAGTACTTC
NA,NA,TRBV7-2,TRBJ1-1,CASRSQPNTEAFF,TGTGCCAGCAGATCACAGCCGAACACTGAAGCTTTCTTT
NA,NA,TRBV29-1,TRBJ1-4,CSVLTRAWGEKLFF,TGCAGCGTTTTGACGAGAGCCTGGGGTGAAAAACTGTTTTTT